This TCR beta chain was captured in a study of Graves' ophthalmopathy and Graves' hyperthyroidism. RNA transcripts yielded amplified TCR beta CDR3 regions. The authors performed first-round RT-PCR with HTBI primers and then a second-round multiplex PCR. Using its own MiXCR run on the multiplex PCR reads, TCRdb lists one record per CDR3 protein. This sample has hundreds of thousands of distinct CDR3 sequences, with just over 15% found just once. Excluded were patients with other autoimmune diseases, uncontrolled infections, pregnancy or lactation. This clonotype was counted at least ten times. Trimming took 6 bases from V and 5 from J, leaving 8 bases between them. Germline-derived CDR1 and CDR2 are SGDLS and YYNGEE. This CDR3 has 12 residues.

The rearrangement links TRBV9 to TRBJ2-2; no definite D call. This sequence was found in a woman aged 18-29 years with stable Graves' hyperthyroidism. The sequencing sample was made of peripheral blood. CDR3 sequence (DNA): TGTGCCAGCACCCGGGCGACCGGGGAGCTGTTTTTT. This gives the protein CASTRATGELFF.